This T cell receptor beta chain was sequenced during a study of early T cells in non-severe SARS-CoV-2 infection. TCRdb called the 5' RACE reads again in MiXCR, with one record for every CDR3 protein. This table holds about 70,000 distinct CDR3 sequences, around 15% found once. CDR1 and CDR2 from the germline V gene are SGHAT and FQNNGV. The CDR3 has 14 residues. V was shortened by 0 bases and J by 2 bases, with 4 bases between the two germline ends. This TCR came from an adult who was a healthcare worker with PCR-confirmed SARS-CoV-2 infection or an uninfected control (not recorded which). This specimen consisted of whole blood, obtained at baseline. The chain uses TRBV11-2 and TRBJ2-2; D uncertain. CDR3 coding DNA: TGTGCCAGCAGCTTAGATCACAACACCGGGGAGCTGTTTTTT. Protein product: CASSLDHNTGELFF.